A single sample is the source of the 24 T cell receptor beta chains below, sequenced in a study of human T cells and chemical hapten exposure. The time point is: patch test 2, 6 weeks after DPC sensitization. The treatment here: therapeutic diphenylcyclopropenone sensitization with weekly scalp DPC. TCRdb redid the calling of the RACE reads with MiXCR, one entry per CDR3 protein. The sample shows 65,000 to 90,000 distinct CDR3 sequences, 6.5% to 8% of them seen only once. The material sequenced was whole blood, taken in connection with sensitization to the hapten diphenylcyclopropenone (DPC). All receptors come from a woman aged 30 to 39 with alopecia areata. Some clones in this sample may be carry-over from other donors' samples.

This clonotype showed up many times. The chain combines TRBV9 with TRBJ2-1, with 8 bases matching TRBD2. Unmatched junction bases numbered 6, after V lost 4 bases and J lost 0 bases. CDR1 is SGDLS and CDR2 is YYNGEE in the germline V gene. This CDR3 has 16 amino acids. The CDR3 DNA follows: TGTGCCAGCAGCATCCCCGGGGGGGGCTCCTACAATGAGCAGTTCTTC. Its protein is CASSIPGGGSYNEQFF.

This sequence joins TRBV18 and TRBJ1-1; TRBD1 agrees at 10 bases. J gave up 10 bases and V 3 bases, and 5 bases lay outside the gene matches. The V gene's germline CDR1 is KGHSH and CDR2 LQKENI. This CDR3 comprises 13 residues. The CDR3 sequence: CASSPGTGAAAFF. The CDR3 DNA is TGTGCCAGCTCACCCGGGACAGGGGCTGCAGCTTTCTTT. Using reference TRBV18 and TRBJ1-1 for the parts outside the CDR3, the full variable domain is NAGVMQNPRHLVRRRGQEARLRCSPMKGHSHVYWYRQLPEEGLKFMVYLQKENIIDESGMPKERFSAEFPKEGPSILRIQQVVRGDSAAYFCASSPGTGAAAFFGQGTRLTVV.

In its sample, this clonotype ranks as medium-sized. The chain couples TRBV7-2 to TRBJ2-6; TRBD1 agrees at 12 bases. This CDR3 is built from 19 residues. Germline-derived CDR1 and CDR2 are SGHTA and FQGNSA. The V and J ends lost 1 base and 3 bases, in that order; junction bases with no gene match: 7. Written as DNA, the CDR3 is TGTGCCAGCAGCTTAGAACCGGGACAGGGGGCTATTGGGGCCAACGTCCTGACTTTC. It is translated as CASSLEPGQGAIGANVLTF.

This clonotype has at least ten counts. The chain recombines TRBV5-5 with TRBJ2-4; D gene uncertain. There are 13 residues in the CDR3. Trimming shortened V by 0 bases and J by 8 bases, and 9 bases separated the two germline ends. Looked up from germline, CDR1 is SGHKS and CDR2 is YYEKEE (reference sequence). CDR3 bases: TGTGCCAGCAGCTTGGCATGGGCGGACATTCAGTACTTC. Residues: CASSLAWADIQYF.

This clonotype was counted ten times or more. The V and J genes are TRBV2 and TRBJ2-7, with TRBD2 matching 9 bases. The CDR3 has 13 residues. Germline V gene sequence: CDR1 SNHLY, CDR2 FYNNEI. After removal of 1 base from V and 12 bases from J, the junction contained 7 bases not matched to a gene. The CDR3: CASSEERGAPGYF. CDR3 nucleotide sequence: TGTGCCAGCAGTGAAGAGCGGGGGGCCCCGGGGTACTTC. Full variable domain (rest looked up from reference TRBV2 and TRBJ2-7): EPEVTQTPSHQVTQMGQEVILRCVPISNHLYFYWYRQILGQKVEFLVSFYNNEISEKSEIFDDQFSVERPDGSNFTLKIRSTKLEDSAMYFCASSEERGAPGYFGPGTRLTVT.

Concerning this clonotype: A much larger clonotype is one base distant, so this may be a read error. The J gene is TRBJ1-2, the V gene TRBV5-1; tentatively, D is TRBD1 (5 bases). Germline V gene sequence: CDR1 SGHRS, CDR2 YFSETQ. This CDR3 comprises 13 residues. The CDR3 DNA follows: TGCGCCAGCAGCTTGGAGGGGAACTATGGCTACAACTTC. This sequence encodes CASSLEGNYGYNF.

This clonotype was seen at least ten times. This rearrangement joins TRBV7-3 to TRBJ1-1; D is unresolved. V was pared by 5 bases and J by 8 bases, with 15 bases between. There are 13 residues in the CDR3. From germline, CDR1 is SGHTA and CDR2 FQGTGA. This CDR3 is CASSLDGYKEAFF. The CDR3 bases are TGTGCCAGCAGCCTCGACGGTTATAAGGAAGCTTTCTTT.

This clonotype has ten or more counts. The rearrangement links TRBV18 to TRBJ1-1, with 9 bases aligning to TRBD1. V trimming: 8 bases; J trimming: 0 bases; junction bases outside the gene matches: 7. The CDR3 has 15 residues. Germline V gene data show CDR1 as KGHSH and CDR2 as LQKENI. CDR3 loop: CASRPGTGLNTEAFF. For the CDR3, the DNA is TGTGCCAGCCGTCCCGGGACAGGGTTGAACACTGAAGCTTTCTTT.

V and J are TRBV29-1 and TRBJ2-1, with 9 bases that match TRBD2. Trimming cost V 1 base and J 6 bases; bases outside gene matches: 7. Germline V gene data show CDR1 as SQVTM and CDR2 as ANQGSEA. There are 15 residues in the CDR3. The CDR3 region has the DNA TGCAGCGTTGAAGGTGTAGCGGGGGAACCCAATGAGCAGTTCTTC. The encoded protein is CSVEGVAGEPNEQFF.

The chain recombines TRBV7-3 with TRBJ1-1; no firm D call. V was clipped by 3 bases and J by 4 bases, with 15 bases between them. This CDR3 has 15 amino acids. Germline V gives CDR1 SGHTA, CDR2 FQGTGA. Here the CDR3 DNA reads TGTGCCAGCAGCTTGAGTGGGATCGGGATCACTGAAGCTTTCTTT. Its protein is CASSLSGIGITEAFF.

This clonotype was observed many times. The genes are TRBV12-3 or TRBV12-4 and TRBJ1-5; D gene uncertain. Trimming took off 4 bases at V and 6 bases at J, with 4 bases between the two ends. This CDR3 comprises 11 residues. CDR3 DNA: TGTGCCAGCAGTTCGGGTCAGCCCCAGCATTTT. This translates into CASSSGQPQHF.

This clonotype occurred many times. The CDR3 spells CAWSRGLNSNQPQHF. Written as DNA, the CDR3 is TGTGCCTGGAGTAGAGGACTCAATAGCAATCAGCCCCAGCATTTT. The chain employs TRBV30 and TRBJ1-5, with D uncertain. V was cut by 2 bases and J by 0 bases, with 11 bases left in between. Germline V gives CDR1 GTSNPN, CDR2 SVGIG (reference sequence). This CDR3 contains 15 residues.

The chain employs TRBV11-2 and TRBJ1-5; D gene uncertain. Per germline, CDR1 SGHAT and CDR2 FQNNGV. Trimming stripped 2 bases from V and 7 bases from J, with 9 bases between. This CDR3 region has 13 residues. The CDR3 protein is CASSLRPNQPQHF. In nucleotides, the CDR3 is TGTGCCAGCAGCTTAAGGCCGAACCAGCCCCAGCATTTT. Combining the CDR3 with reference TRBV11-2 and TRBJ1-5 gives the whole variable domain EAGVAQSPRYKIIEKRQSVAFWCNPISGHATLYWYQQILGQGPKLLIQFQNNGVVDDSQLPKDRFSAERLKGVDSTLKIQPAKLEDSAVYLCASSLRPNQPQHFGDGTRLSIL.

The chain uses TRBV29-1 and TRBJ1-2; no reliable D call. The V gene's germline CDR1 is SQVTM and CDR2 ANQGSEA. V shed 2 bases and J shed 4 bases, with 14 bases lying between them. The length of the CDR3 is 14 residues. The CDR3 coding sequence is TGCAGCGTTGAAAGAGATCAGGTCCTCTATGGCTACACCTTC. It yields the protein CSVERDQVLYGYTF.

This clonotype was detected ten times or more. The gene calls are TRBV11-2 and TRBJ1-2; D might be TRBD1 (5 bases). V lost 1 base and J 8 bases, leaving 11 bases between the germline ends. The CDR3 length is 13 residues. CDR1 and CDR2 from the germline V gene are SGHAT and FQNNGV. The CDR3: CASSLGRVGGYTF. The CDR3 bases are TGTGCCAGCAGCTTAGGCAGGGTCGGAGGCTACACCTTC.

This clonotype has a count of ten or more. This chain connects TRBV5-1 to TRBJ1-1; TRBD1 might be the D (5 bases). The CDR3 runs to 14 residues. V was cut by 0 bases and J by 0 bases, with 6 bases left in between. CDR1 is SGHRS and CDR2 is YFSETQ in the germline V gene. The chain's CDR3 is CASSLGRVNTEAFF. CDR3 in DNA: TGCGCCAGCAGCTTGGGCAGGGTGAACACTGAAGCTTTCTTT.

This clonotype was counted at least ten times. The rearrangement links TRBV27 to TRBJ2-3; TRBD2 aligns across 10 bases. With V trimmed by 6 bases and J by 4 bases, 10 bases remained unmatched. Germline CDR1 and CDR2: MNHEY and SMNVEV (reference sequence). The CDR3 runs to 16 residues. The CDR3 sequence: CASSPSGGAVADTQYF. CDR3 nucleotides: TGTGCCAGCAGCCCAAGCGGGGGGGCTGTCGCAGATACGCAGTATTTT.

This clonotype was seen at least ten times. The CDR3 nucleotides read TGTGCCAGCAGCCAAAGACAGGGGAGCACTGAAGCTTTCTTT. Translation gives CASSQRQGSTEAFF. The V and J genes are TRBV3-1 and TRBJ1-1, with TRBD1 matching 8 bases. The V gene end was trimmed by 2 bases and the J gene end by 4 bases; junction bases not matched to a gene: 3. CDR1 and CDR2 from the germline V gene are LGHDT and YNNKEL (reference sequence). The CDR3 consists of 14 residues. Full variable domain (outside the CDR3, taken from reference TRBV3-1 and TRBJ1-1): DTAVSQTPKYLVTQMGNDKSIKCEQNLGHDTMYWYKQDSKKFLKIMFSYNNKELIINETVPNRFSPKSPDKAHLNLHINSLELGDSAVYFCASSQRQGSTEAFFGQGTRLTVV.

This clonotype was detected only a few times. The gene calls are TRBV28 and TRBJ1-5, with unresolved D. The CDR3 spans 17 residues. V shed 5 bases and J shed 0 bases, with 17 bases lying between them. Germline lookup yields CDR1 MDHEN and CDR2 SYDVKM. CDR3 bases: TGTGCCAGCAGTCTAACCCAGTATCCTGCTAGCAATCAGCCCCAGCATTTT. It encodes CASSLTQYPASNQPQHF.

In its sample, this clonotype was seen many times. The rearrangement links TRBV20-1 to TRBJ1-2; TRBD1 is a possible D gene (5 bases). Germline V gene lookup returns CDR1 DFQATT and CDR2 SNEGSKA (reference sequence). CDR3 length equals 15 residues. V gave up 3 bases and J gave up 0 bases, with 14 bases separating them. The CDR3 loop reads CSASVDSAANYGYTF. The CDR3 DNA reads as TGCAGTGCTAGCGTCGACAGCGCAGCTAACTATGGCTACACCTTC.

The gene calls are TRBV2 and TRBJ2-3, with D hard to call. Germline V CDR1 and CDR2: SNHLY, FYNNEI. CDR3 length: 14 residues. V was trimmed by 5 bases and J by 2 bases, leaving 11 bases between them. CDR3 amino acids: CASSRPPPTDTQYF. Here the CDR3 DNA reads TGTGCCAGCAGTCGACCCCCCCCCACAGATACGCAGTATTTT.

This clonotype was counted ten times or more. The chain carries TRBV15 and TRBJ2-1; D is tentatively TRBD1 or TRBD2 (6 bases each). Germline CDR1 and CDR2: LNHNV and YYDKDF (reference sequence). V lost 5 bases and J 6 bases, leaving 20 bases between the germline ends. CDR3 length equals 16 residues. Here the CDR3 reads CATSRERGVPSNEQFF. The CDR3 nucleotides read TGTGCCACCAGCCGCGAGAGGGGGGTCCCTAGCAATGAGCAGTTCTTC.

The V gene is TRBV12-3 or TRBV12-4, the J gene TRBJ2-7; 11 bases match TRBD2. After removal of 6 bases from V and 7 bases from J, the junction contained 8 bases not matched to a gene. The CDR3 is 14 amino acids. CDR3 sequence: CASSLKRTSGEQYF. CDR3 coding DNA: TGTGCCAGCAGCCTAAAACGGACTAGCGGGGAGCAGTACTTC.

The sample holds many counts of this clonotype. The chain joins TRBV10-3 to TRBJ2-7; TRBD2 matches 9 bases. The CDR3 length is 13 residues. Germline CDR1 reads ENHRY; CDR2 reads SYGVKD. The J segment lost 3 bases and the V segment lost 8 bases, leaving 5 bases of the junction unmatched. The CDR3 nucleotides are TGTGCCATCGAAGCTAGCGGGGACTACGAGCAGTACTTC. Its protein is CAIEASGDYEQYF.